This T cell receptor beta chain was profiled in a study of Ad26.COV2.S vaccination and SARS-CoV-2 variants. Sample treatment: 15 to 20 received Ad26.COV2.S at low or high dose, single or two shots; roughly 5 received placebo; per-sample allocation not given. Collection of samples fell on day 63 after the first vaccine or placebo injection. Generated by immunoSEQ multiplex PCR, the TCRdb table keeps only in-frame clones and is missing some. The data contain 380,000 or so clones, about four fifths of them singletons. The sample was peripheral blood, taken in a trial of Ad26.COV2.S vaccine versus placebo. The receptor was isolated from a person aged 18-60 years who received the Ad26.COV2.S COVID-19 vaccine or a placebo.

The DNA for the CDR3 is TGTGCCAGCAGCGTAGATATGAATCAGCCCCAGCATTTT. Its translation is CASSVDMNQPQHF. This chain uses TRBV9 with TRBJ1-5, with no clear D. V lost 0 bases and J 4 bases, leaving 5 bases between the germline ends. The CDR3 covers 13 residues. Germline assignment: CDR1 SGDLS and CDR2 YYNGEE.